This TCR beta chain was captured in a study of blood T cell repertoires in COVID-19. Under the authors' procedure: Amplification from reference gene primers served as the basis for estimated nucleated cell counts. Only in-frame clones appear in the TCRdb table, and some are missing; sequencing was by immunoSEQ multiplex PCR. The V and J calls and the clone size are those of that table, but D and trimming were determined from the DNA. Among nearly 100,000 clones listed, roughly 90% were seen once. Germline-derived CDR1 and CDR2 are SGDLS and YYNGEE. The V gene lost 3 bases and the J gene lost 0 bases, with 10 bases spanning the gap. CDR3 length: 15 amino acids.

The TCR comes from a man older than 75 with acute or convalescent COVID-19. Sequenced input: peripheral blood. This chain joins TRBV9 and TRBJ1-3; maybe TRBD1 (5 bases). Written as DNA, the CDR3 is TGTGCCAGCAGCGCGGGGGTTCTCTCTGGAAACACCATATATTTT. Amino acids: CASSAGVLSGNTIYF. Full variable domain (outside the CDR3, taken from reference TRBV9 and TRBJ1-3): DSGVTQTPKHLITATGQRVTLRCSPRSGDLSVYWYQQSLDQGLQFLIQYYNGEERAKGNILERFSAQQFPDLHSELNLSSLELGDSALYFCASSAGVLSGNTIYFGEGSWLTVV.